The T cell receptor (beta chain) under discussion was sequenced for a study of blood T cell repertoires in COVID-19. Study-wide background: Collection of acute and convalescent COVID-19 samples took place in the United States, Italy and Spain. T cells, B-cell-depleted T cells, or PBMCs provided the cDNA or gDNA that served as material.

As originally analysed: Amplifying reference gene primers gave estimates of nucleated cell counts. Profiled with immunoSEQ multiplex PCR; TCRdb holds only in-frame clones, not every one. D and trimming were read from the DNA, whereas the V and J calls and clone size are those reported in that table. The sample holds over 120,000 clones, 80% to 90% seen once. In germline, CDR1 is SGHVS, CDR2 FQNEAQ. V shed 5 bases, J shed 9 bases, and the junction held 12 bases outside the gene matches. The CDR3 has 17 amino acids. Sequences were obtained from peripheral blood. This chain uses TRBV7-8 with TRBJ2-1, with TRBD2 matching 14 bases. The clonotype was recovered from a middle-aged man who had recovered from COVID-19. This CDR3 is CASSPGPGTSGGGEQFF. CDR3 DNA: TGTGCCAGCAGCCCCGGCCCCGGGACTAGCGGGGGTGGTGAGCAGTTCTTC.